This is a list of T cell receptor beta chains from one sample in a study of CD8 T cells in ankylosing spondylitis. Each CDR3 protein is one row after TCRdb ran MiXCR on the 5' RACE reads. The data contain 800,000 to 900,000 distinct CDR3 sequences, roughly 10% of them singletons. What was sequenced was blood, either unsorted or a sorted T cell fraction (not recorded which). The receptors here all came from a male donor with ankylosing spondylitis. Each CDR3 is given without its conserved first and last residue.

v_gene	j_gene	CDR3aa
TRBV6-1	TRBJ2-5	ASRERRGRQETQY
TRBV7-9	TRBJ2-2	ASSLISFGELF
TRBV4-2	TRBJ1-1	ASSQAPGGVETEAF
TRBV7-2	TRBJ1-1	ASSPLHRGETEAF
TRBV28	TRBJ2-7	ASVLRSGSSYEQY
TRBV20-1	TRBJ1-1	SAPRTAGRTEAF
TRBV28	TRBJ1-4	ASSLGNRKNEKLF
TRBV6-2/TRBV6-3	TRBJ2-7	ASSRAGDRSSYEQY
TRBV10-3	TRBJ1-1	AISGTNTEAF
TRBV5-5	TRBJ1-1	ASSPLGPPNTEAF
TRBV7-2	TRBJ1-3	ASSLVGWENTIY
TRBV12-3/TRBV12-4	TRBJ2-4	ASSLAGGLKNIQY
TRBV30	TRBJ1-2	AWSRRAVNYGYT
TRBV20-1	TRBJ1-1	SARESPRMNTEAF
TRBV7-9	TRBJ1-6	ASSLGSASSYNSPLH
TRBV7-9	TRBJ2-3	ASSPPGYTDTQY
TRBV7-4	TRBJ2-7	ASRRDRPYEQY
TRBV20-1	TRBJ1-1	SANWGRGSTEAF
TRBV6-5	TRBJ2-3	ASSYQAPTDTQY
TRBV7-2	TRBJ1-3	ASSFDRASGNTIY
TRBV5-1	TRBJ2-7	ASSAFDRGDYEQY
TRBV20-1	TRBJ2-1	SASRGEASYNEQF
TRBV5-1	TRBJ2-1	ASWTGTGVHEQF
TRBV5-1	TRBJ1-1	ASSSSAFATEAF
TRBV5-1	TRBJ2-2	ASSLAGQGYTGELF
TRBV12-3/TRBV12-4	TRBJ1-1	ASSPRTGSGAF
TRBV10-3	TRBJ2-7	AIRRAGEMYEQY
TRBV7-9	TRBJ2-5	ASSAGQSGETQY
TRBV20-1	TRBJ1-6	SASEQGLNNSPLH
TRBV4-2	TRBJ2-7	ASSQGEWSYEQY
TRBV7-2	TRBJ2-1	ASSVNLRGRYEQF
TRBV12-3/TRBV12-4	TRBJ2-3	ASSSGTSGSIGTDTQY
TRBV28	TRBJ2-2	ASSLPQANTGELF
TRBV20-1	TRBJ2-7	SGQGLLPSYEQY
TRBV12-5	TRBJ2-3	ASGLGRRGTQY
TRBV15	TRBJ2-3	ATSRMRDTQY
TRBV29-1	TRBJ1-2	SVEGTPDNYGYT
TRBV7-2	TRBJ1-6	ASSQGHLYNSPLH
TRBV27	TRBJ1-1	ASSSWGHGMNTEAF
TRBV10-3	TRBJ1-4	AITPGFDEKLF
TRBV29-1	TRBJ2-5	SVDREHTQETQY
TRBV20-1	TRBJ1-6	SAPMANSPLH
TRBV11-3	TRBJ2-3	ASSLSPRATAQY
TRBV6-1	TRBJ2-5	ASRSTGRPTQY
TRBV4-3	TRBJ1-1	ASSQDPNRPGEAF
TRBV24-1	TRBJ2-2	ATSDPPGASDTGELF